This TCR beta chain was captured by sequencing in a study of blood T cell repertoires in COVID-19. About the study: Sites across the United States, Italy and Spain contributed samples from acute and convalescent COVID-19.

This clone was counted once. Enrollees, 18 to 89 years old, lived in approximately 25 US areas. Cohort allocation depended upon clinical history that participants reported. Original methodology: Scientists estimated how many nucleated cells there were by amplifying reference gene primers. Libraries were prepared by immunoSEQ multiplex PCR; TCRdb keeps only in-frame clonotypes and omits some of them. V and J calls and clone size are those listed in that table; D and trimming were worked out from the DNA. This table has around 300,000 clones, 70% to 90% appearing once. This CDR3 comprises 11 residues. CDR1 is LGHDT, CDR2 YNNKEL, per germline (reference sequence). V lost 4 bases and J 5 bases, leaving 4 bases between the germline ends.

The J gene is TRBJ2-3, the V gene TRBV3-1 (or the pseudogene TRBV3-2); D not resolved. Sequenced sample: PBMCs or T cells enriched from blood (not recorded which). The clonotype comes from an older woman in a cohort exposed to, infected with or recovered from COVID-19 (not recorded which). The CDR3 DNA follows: TGTGCCAGCAGCCGAGGAGATACGCAGTATTTT. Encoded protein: CASSRGDTQYF.